This TCR beta chain was captured by sequencing in a study of cytomegalovirus exposure and HLA in healthy donors. Study in general: From 170 million or so T cells, an earlier analysis saw 120 million or so unique TCR beta sequences. Falling in the Caucasian-associated ancestry cluster were 81% of a few hundred genotyped donors. Points from the study as a whole: In an earlier analysis, most TCR beta V segments were productive about 87% or about 30% of the time.

This CDR3 has 15 amino acids. Germline-derived CDR1 and CDR2 are SGHKS and YYEKEE (reference sequence). V shed 1 base and J shed 4 bases, with 14 bases lying between them. In the case of this clone: The target antigen is unknown.

With 60 Vbeta and 13 Jbeta primers, the PCR was carried out. The table came from immunoSEQ multiplex PCR; TCRdb's copy has only in-frame clones and leaves some out. The sample lists 150,000 to 250,000 clones, just over 75% seen once, with 1.5% to 2% in the top ten. Material: PBMCs. V is TRBV5-5 and J is TRBJ1-2, with D tentatively TRBD1 (5 bases). The clonotype originates from a man aged 25-45 years in good health and CMV-seronegative. The CDR3 DNA reads TGTGCCAGCAGCTTGAGTAGATCTGGGGCCTATGGCTACACCTTC. It translates to CASSLSRSGAYGYTF.